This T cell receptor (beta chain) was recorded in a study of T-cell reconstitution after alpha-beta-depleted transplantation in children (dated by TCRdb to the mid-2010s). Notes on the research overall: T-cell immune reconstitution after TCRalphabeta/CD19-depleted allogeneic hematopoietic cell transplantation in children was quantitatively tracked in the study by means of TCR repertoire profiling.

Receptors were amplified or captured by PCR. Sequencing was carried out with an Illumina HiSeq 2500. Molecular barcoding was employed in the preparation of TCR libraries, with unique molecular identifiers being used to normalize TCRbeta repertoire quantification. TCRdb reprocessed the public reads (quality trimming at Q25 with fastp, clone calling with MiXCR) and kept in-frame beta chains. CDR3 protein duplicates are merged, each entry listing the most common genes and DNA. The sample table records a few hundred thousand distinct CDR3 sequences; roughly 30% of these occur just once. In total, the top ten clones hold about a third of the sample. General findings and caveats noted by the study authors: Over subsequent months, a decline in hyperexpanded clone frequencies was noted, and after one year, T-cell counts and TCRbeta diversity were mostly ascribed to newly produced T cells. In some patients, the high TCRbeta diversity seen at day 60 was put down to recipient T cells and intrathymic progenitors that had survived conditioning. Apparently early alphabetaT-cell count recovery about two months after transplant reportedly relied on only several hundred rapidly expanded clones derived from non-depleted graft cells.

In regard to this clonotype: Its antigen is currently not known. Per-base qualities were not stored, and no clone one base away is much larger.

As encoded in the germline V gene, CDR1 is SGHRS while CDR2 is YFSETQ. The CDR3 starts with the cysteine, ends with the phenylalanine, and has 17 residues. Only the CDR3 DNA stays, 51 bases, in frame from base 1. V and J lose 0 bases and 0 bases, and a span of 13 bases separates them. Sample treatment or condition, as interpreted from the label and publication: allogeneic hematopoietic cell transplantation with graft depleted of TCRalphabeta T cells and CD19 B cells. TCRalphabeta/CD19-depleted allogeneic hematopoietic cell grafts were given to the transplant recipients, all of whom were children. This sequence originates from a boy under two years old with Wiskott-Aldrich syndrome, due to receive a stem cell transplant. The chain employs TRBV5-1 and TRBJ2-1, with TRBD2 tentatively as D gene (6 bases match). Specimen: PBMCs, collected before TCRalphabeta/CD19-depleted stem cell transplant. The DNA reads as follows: TGCGCCAGCAGCTTGGTAACGGGGGTGAGCTCCTACAATGAGCAGTTCTTC. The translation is CASSLVTGVSSYNEQFF.